The clone carrying this TCR beta chain was seen more than once but under ten times. No antigen is known for it. Per the study methods: The detection floor for productive clonotype frequency was 2.59 x 10-5. Generated by immunoSEQ multiplex PCR, the TCRdb table keeps only in-frame clones and is missing some. The V and J calls and clone size were taken over from that table, and D and trimming were inferred from the DNA. The table shows more than 30,000 clones, with 76% occurring only once. The record originates from a study of STAT5B mutations in CD4+ large granular lymphocyte leukemia. Notes on the study in general: Main leukemic clonotypes were patient-specific, but approximately 25% appeared at low frequency elsewhere.

Germline V gene data show CDR1 as SGHRS and CDR2 as YFSETQ. The CDR3 consists of 16 residues. The ends lost 1 base at V and 6 bases at J; junction bases unmatched: 6. The V call is TRBV5-1, the J call TRBJ2-2; 10 bases match TRBD2. This TCR was sampled from a human donor in good health. The specimen sequenced was CD4+ T cells from blood buffy coats. The CDR3 coding sequence is TGCGCCAGCAGCTTGTTGCCGACTAGCGGGTCCGGGGAGCTGTTTTTT. Translated, it gives CASSLLPTSGSGELFF. Using reference TRBV5-1 and TRBJ2-2 for the parts outside the CDR3, the full variable domain is KAGVTQTPRYLIKTRGQQVTLSCSPISGHRSVSWYQQTPGQGLQFLFEYFSETQRNKGNFPGRFSGRQFSNSRSEMNVSTLELGDSALYLCASSLLPTSGSGELFFGEGSRLTVL.